This TCR beta chain was recorded in a study of blood T cell repertoires in COVID-19. Study-level background: Material from acute and convalescent COVID-19 was sourced from the United States, Italy and Spain. Sample material is recorded as cDNA or gDNA derived from T cells, B-cell-depleted T cells, or PBMCs.

The CDR3 extends over 12 amino acids. V was shortened by 5 bases and J by 11 bases, with 12 bases between the two germline ends. Germline loops: CDR1 MNHEY, CDR2 SVGAGI. Original analysis: Reference gene primer amplification in the assay estimated nucleated cell counts. Sequencing was performed with immunoSEQ multiplex PCR; in TCRdb, only in-frame clones are kept and a portion is missing. V and J calls and clone size come straight from that table; D and trimming were deduced from the DNA. In the table there are about 160,000 clones, around 84% of which are singletons. The clonotype comes from a man aged 35-49 years with acute or convalescent COVID-19. Sequencing input: peripheral blood. The V and J genes are TRBV6-5 and TRBJ1-4; no reliable D call. The CDR3, as DNA: TGTGCCAGCAGTATACGAGGCGGTAAACTGTTTTTT. It codes for CASSIRGGKLFF.